The 8 T cell receptor beta chains below come from one sample, sequenced in a study of neurological immune-mediated disorders. MiXCR was run by TCRdb on the 5' RACE reads, yielding one entry per CDR3 protein. The sample has around 28,000 distinct CDR3 sequences; 2% to 2.5% are singletons. Sequences were obtained from PBMCs. All receptors come from a woman aged 50 to 60 with multiple sclerosis.

This clonotype was observed many times. One junction end disagrees with the germline gene, perhaps due to a read error. The rearrangement uses TRBV20-1 and TRBJ2-3; 11 bases fit TRBD2. The CDR3 covers 15 residues. CDR1 and CDR2 (germline): DFQATT, SNEGSKA (reference sequence). The CDR3 DNA is TGCAGTGCTCGAGATAGCGGGAGGGCCGCAGATACGCAGTATTTT. Translating it yields CSARDSGRAADTQYF.

This clonotype came up many times. V usage is TRBV3-1 and J usage is TRBJ2-7; 10 bases align to TRBD2. Germline assignment: CDR1 LGHDT and CDR2 YNNKEL (reference sequence). The V and J ends lost 4 bases and 0 bases, in that order; junction bases with no gene match: 3. This CDR3 is built from 15 residues. The CDR3 region is CASSRGLADSYEQYF. The CDR3 bases are TGTGCCAGCAGCCGTGGACTAGCGGACTCCTACGAGCAGTACTTC.

In this sample, this clonotype turned up many times. The rearrangement uses TRBV5-1 and TRBJ2-1, with D possibly being TRBD2 (6 bases). Germline CDR1 SGHRS, CDR2 YFSETQ. Trimming took off 4 bases at V and 6 bases at J, with 11 bases between the two ends. The CDR3 is 13 residues long. The CDR3 nucleotides read TGCGCCAGCAGCGAAGGGACTCCCAATGAGCAGTTCTTC. Translation gives CASSEGTPNEQFF.

This clonotype was seen repeatedly, ten times or more. This chain uses TRBV5-1 with TRBJ1-1; TRBD1 is a possible D gene (6 bases). CDR1 and CDR2 (germline): SGHRS, YFSETQ. Deletions cut 1 base from V and 4 bases from J, with 17 bases between. The CDR3 covers 16 residues. CDR3 sequence (DNA): TGCGCCAGCAGCTTGCTTGGGGGACAAGAGGGCACTGAAGCTTTCTTT. This encodes CASSLLGGQEGTEAFF.

In this sample, this clonotype turned up many times. The V and J genes are TRBV7-9 and TRBJ1-5, with D uncertain. Looked up from germline, CDR1 is SEHNR and CDR2 is FQNEAQ (reference sequence). V shed 5 bases and J shed 0 bases, with 5 bases lying between them. The CDR3 runs to 13 residues. The CDR3 reads CASSPYSNQPQHF. In DNA form, the CDR3 reads TGTGCCAGCAGCCCGTATAGCAATCAGCCCCAGCATTTT. The complete variable domain, with remaining parts taken from reference TRBV7-9 and TRBJ1-5, reads DTGVSQNPRHKITKRGQNVTFRCDPISEHNRLYWYRQTLGQGPEFLTYFQNEAQLEKSRLLSDRFSAERPKGSFSTLEIQRTEQGDSAMYLCASSPYSNQPQHFGDGTRLSIL.

In its sample, this clonotype was seen many times. The J gene is TRBJ2-1, the V gene TRBV4-1; 10 nucleotides align to TRBD1. V dropped 4 bases and J dropped 6; count of bases not matched to a gene: 6. This CDR3 region has 15 residues. Germline assignment: CDR1 MGHRA and CDR2 YSYEKL. The CDR3 loop reads CASSPWDRGVNEQFF. The CDR3 coding sequence is TGCGCCAGCAGCCCCTGGGACAGGGGTGTCAATGAGCAGTTCTTC.

This clonotype was seen at least ten times. This chain links TRBV4-2 with TRBJ1-2; 8 positions match TRBD1. The CDR3 totals 18 residues. V shed 0 bases, J shed 2 bases, and the junction held 11 bases outside the gene matches. Germline V gives CDR1 LGHNA, CDR2 YNFKEQ. As DNA, the CDR3 is TGTGCCAGCAGCCAAGATCAGGACAGGGCGTACCAGAACTATGGCTACACCTTC. Its translation: CASSQDQDRAYQNYGYTF.

This clonotype has a count of ten or more. The chain uses TRBV7-2 and TRBJ2-5, with TRBD2 identical over 9 bases. The CDR3 extends over 15 amino acids. The V and J ends lost 5 bases and 5 bases, in that order; junction bases with no gene match: 9. Germline V CDR1 and CDR2: SGHTA, FQGNSA. The chain's CDR3 is CASSVSGSSFETQYF. The CDR3 DNA is TGTGCCAGCAGCGTTAGCGGGAGTTCGTTCGAGACCCAGTACTTC.